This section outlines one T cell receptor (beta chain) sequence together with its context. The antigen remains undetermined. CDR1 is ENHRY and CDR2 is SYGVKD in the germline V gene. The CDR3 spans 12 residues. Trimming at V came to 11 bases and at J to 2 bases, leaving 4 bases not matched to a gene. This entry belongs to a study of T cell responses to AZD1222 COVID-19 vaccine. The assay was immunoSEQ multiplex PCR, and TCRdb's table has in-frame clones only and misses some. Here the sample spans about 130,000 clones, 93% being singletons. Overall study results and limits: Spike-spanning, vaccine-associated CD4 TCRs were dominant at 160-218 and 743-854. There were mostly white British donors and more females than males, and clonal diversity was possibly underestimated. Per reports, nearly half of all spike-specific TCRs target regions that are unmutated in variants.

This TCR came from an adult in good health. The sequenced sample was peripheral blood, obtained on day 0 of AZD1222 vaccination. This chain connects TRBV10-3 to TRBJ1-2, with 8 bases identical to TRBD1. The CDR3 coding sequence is TGTGCCTCGGGACAGGCAAACTATGGCTACACCTTC. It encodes CASGQANYGYTF.